One and the same sample provided the 21 T cell receptor beta chains below, sequenced in a study of blood T cell repertoires in COVID-19. This table comes from immunoSEQ multiplex PCR, and its TCRdb copy is limited to in-frame clones, with some not included. The sample lists approximately 340,000 clones, roughly 89% occurring once. The material sequenced was peripheral blood. These receptors originate from a man younger than 45 with COVID-19, enrolled during active disease.

The V gene is TRBV7-2, the J gene TRBJ1-4; the match to TRBD1 covers 7 bases. Trimming cost V 4 bases and J 4 bases; bases outside gene matches: 9. CDR1 is SGHTA and CDR2 is FQGNSA in the germline V gene. CDR3 length: 16 amino acids. In DNA form, the CDR3 reads TGTGCCAGCAGCTCCGGGACAGTAGCCGTTAATGAAAAACTGTTTTTT. The encoded protein is CASSSGTVAVNEKLFF. The entire variable domain, with the rest obtained from reference TRBV7-2 and TRBJ1-4, is as follows: GAGVSQSPSNKVTEKGKDVELRCDPISGHTALYWYRQSLGQGLEFLIYFQGNSAPDKSGLPSDRFSAERTGGSVSTLTIQRTQQEDSAVYLCASSSGTVAVNEKLFFGSGTQLSVL.

This chain uses TRBV5-8 with TRBJ2-7; D unresolved. Germline CDR1 is SGHTS and CDR2 is YDEGEE. V lost 4 bases to trimming and J lost 2 bases, with 4 bases between them. The CDR3 covers 11 residues. The CDR3 reads CASSIAYEQYF. As DNA, the CDR3 is TGTGCCAGCAGCATAGCCTACGAGCAGTACTTC.

The chain is built from TRBV27 and TRBJ1-2; D is uncertain. The V gene lost 0 bases and the J gene lost 6 bases, with 8 bases spanning the gap. The CDR3 spans 13 residues. Germline V lookup: CDR1 MNHEY, CDR2 SMNVEV (reference sequence). Here the CDR3 DNA reads TGTGCCAGCAGTTTATCGTCCGGGAATGGCTACACCTTC. Translated: CASSLSSGNGYTF.

The chain has TRBV9 and TRBJ1-2; D call uncertain. V was cut by 3 bases and J by 5 bases, with 14 bases left in between. The CDR3 consists of 14 residues. Germline lookup yields CDR1 SGDLS and CDR2 YYNGEE. CDR3 sequence: CASSARESRYGYTF. The CDR3 DNA reads TGTGCCAGCAGCGCTCGGGAGAGCAGATATGGCTACACCTTC.

On this clone itself: Other DNA sequences in the same sample also yield this CDR3. The chain combines TRBV24-1 with TRBJ2-2; maybe TRBD1 (5 bases). Trimming removed 3 bases at V and 2 bases at J, with 9 bases between. Germline V CDR1 and CDR2: KGHDR, SFDVKD. The CDR3 has 15 amino acids. CDR3 DNA sequence: TGTGCCACCAGTGATCCCAGGGCCAACACCGGGGAGCTGTTTTTT. This translates into CATSDPRANTGELFF.

The chain uses TRBV5-8 and TRBJ1-2; no definite D call. Trimming cost V 0 bases and J 3 bases, with 9 bases left between them. The length of the CDR3 is 14 residues. In germline, CDR1 is SGHTS, CDR2 YDEGEE. The CDR3 DNA sequence: TGTGCCAGCAGCTTGGCCTCGGGAGACTATGGCTACACCTTC. Translation: CASSLASGDYGYTF. The variable domain in full, with the rest retrieved from reference TRBV5-8 and TRBJ1-2, is EAGVTQSPTHLIKTRGQQATLRCSPISGHTSVYWYQQALGLGLQFLLWYDEGEERNRGNFPPRFSGRQFPNYSSELNVNALELEDSALYLCASSLASGDYGYTFGSGTRLTVV.

V usage is TRBV19 and J usage is TRBJ2-1, with a tentative D call TRBD1 (5 bases). The CDR3 totals 14 residues. Trimming shortened V by 7 bases and J by 6 bases, and 16 bases separated the two germline ends. Looked up from germline, CDR1 is LNHDA and CDR2 is SQIVND (reference sequence). CDR3 amino acids: CASTLIQGTNEQFF. The DNA of the CDR3 is TGTGCCAGTACCCTCATCCAGGGTACCAATGAGCAGTTCTTC.

This clone was seen a handful of times. The chain recombines TRBV6-6 with TRBJ2-7, with TRBD1 identical over 8 bases. Germline CDR1 and CDR2: MNHNY and SVGAGI (reference sequence). The V gene end was trimmed by 3 bases and the J gene end by 0 bases; junction bases not matched to a gene: 7. The CDR3 spans 16 residues. The CDR3 loop reads CASSYSTGQVSYEQYF. The CDR3 DNA follows: TGTGCCAGCAGTTATTCAACGGGACAGGTCTCCTACGAGCAGTACTTC.

The V call is TRBV4-3, the J call TRBJ2-5, with 9 bases that match TRBD1. Germline values: CDR1 LGHNA, CDR2 YSLEER. The CDR3 length is 15 residues. Trimming removed 5 bases from V and 2 bases from J; junction bases left unmatched: 6. CDR3: CASSDGTGKQETQYF. The CDR3 coding sequence is TGCGCCAGCAGCGACGGGACAGGGAAGCAAGAGACCCAGTACTTC.

The chain joins TRBV5-4 to TRBJ2-5, with TRBD1 as a possible D gene (5 bases). Germline loops: CDR1 SGHNT, CDR2 YYREEE (reference sequence). The CDR3 runs 14 residues. The V and J ends lost 0 bases and 7 bases respectively, with 13 bases between them. CDR3: CASSLEGVGGTQYF. In DNA form, the CDR3 reads TGTGCCAGCAGCTTGGAAGGGGTTGGTGGGACCCAGTACTTC. Full variable domain (outside the CDR3, taken from reference TRBV5-4 and TRBJ2-5): ETGVTQSPTHLIKTRGQQVTLRCSSQSGHNTVSWYQQALGQGPQFIFQYYREEENGRGNFPPRFSGLQFPNYSSELNVNALELDDSALYLCASSLEGVGGTQYFGPGTRLLVL.

The chain carries TRBV7-9 and TRBJ1-4, with 11 bases that match TRBD1. The CDR3 covers 16 residues. Germline V CDR1 and CDR2: SEHNR, FQNEAQ (reference sequence). The V and J ends lost 4 bases and 8 bases, in that order; junction bases with no gene match: 9. In DNA form, the CDR3 reads TGTGCCAGCAGCTCCCCGGACAGGGGGCGGGAAGAAAAACTGTTTTTT. Translated, it gives CASSSPDRGREEKLFF.

This sequence joins TRBV5-1 and TRBJ2-5, with 7 bases aligning to TRBD2. V lost 0 bases to trimming and J lost 4 bases; unmatched junction nucleotides: 9. Per germline, CDR1 SGHRS and CDR2 YFSETQ. The CDR3 contains 16 residues. The CDR3 region is CASSLAAGVAIETQYF. The CDR3 nucleotides read TGCGCCAGCAGCTTGGCGGCGGGGGTGGCTATAGAGACCCAGTACTTC.

This clone was seen a few times. The rearrangement links TRBV4-3 to TRBJ2-1; D remains unclear. The germline CDR1 and CDR2 sequences are LGHNA and YSLEER. The CDR3 loop spans 14 amino acids. V was shortened by 4 bases and J by 3 bases, with 10 bases between the two germline ends. In DNA form, the CDR3 reads TGCGCCAGCAGCCGGGCAGTAAGCTACAATGAGCAGTTCTTC. Translating gives CASSRAVSYNEQFF.

The chain uses TRBV28 and TRBJ2-5; tentative D call: TRBD2 (7 bases). V dropped 6 bases and J dropped 4 bases, with 12 bases sitting between them. Per the germline V gene, CDR1 is MDHEN and CDR2 is SYDVKM. This CDR3 spans 13 amino acids. The CDR3 DNA sequence: TGTGCCAGCAGGACGGGGGGCCGAGAGACCCAGTACTTC. It translates to CASRTGGRETQYF.

This clone is labeled medium-sized. The chain links TRBV4-3 to TRBJ2-7, with a weak D call TRBD1 (5 bases). Germline V gene lookup returns CDR1 LGHNA and CDR2 YSLEER. The CDR3 is 15 amino acids. Trimming left V 3 bases short and J 1 base short, with 13 bases between. The CDR3 sequence is CASSHSPDSSYEQYF. CDR3 coding DNA: TGCGCCAGCAGCCACTCTCCCGACAGTTCCTACGAGCAGTACTTC.

CDR3 sequence: CAWVDSLTDTQYF. The CDR3 DNA is TGTGCCTGGGTGGACAGCCTCACAGATACGCAGTATTTT. The chain joins TRBV30 to TRBJ2-3; tentatively, D is TRBD1 (6 bases). Germline CDR1 is GTSNPN and CDR2 is SVGIG (reference sequence). This CDR3 is built from 13 residues. V lost 5 bases and J lost 2, with 11 bases in between.

The chain joins TRBV6-5 to TRBJ2-2; 7 nucleotides align to TRBD1. The CDR3 is 15 residues long. Germline CDR1 and CDR2: MNHEY and SVGAGI. The ends lost 6 bases at V and 0 bases at J; junction bases unmatched: 4. The CDR3 sequence: CASRAGTANTGELFF. DNA for the CDR3: TGTGCCAGCAGAGCTGGGACAGCGAACACCGGGGAGCTGTTTTTT.

V gene TRBV2 combines with J gene TRBJ2-5; D is ambiguous. CDR3 length: 11 amino acids. Between the trimmed V and J ends, which lost 7 bases and 4 bases, there was a span of 7 bases. CDR1 is SNHLY, CDR2 FYNNEI, per germline. The CDR3 loop is CASTLRETQYF. As DNA, the CDR3 is TGTGCCAGCACCCTCAGAGAGACCCAGTACTTC.

The chain uses TRBV24-1 and TRBJ2-1; TRBD2 agrees at 15 bases. Germline V gene data show CDR1 as KGHDR and CDR2 as SFDVKD. This CDR3 comprises 20 residues. V dropped 2 bases and J dropped 0; count of bases not matched to a gene: 7. The CDR3 DNA is TGTGCCACCAGTGATTCCGGGACTAGCGGGAGGACGAGCTCCTACAATGAGCAGTTCTTC. It is translated as CATSDSGTSGRTSSYNEQFF.

This sequence joins TRBV6-2 or TRBV6-3 and TRBJ1-5; 8 nucleotides agree with TRBD1. V dropped 2 bases and J dropped 7; count of bases not matched to a gene: 10. From germline, CDR1 is MNHEY and CDR2 SVGEGT. The CDR3 sequence is 16 residues long. CDR3 sequence (DNA): TGTGCCAGCAGTTACCCAGGACAGGGACTCGAGCAGCCCCAGCATTTT. This sequence encodes CASSYPGQGLEQPQHF.

This clone was detected only a few times. The chain uses TRBV7-2 and TRBJ1-6; TRBD1 matches 9 bases. CDR1 SGHTA and CDR2 FQGNSA come from the germline V gene. There are 16 residues in the CDR3. V was clipped by 6 bases and J by 5 bases; unmatched bases: 8. In DNA form, the CDR3 reads TGTGCCAGCAGGCAGGGACAGGGAGACCATAATTCACCCCTCCACTTT. It specifies CASRQGQGDHNSPLHF.